This T cell receptor beta chain is drawn from a study of OX40 agonist ivuxolimab in advanced cancers. Study results and limitations: Some nonresponders also had low normalized T-cell clonal expansion.

Assay: immunoSEQ multiplex PCR; the TCRdb copy retains only in-frame clones and omits some. Found here are around 69,000 clones, about nine tenths of them singletons; the top ten hold around 4.1%. Of note for this clone: Its antigen is unknown.

Germline V gives CDR1 MNHNY, CDR2 SVGAGI (reference sequence). The V end lost 3 bases, the J end lost 5 bases, and 13 bases lay between the germline ends. The length of the CDR3 is 15 residues. Enrollment shut out patients with autoimmune disease history or systemic immunosuppression. Sampled blood was obtained at baseline, cycle 4 day 1, and cycle 7 day 1. The sequence was obtained from an adult with an advanced solid tumor such as melanoma, head and neck, liver or kidney cancer. The chain has TRBV6-6 and TRBJ1-4; D is uncertain. Specimen: CD4+ or CD8+ T cells sorted from blood, collected in a trial of the OX40 agonist ivuxolimab. CDR3 residues: CASSYRGDANEKLFF. In DNA, the CDR3 is TGTGCCAGCAGTTATCGAGGAGATGCCAATGAAAAACTGTTTTTT.